This TCR beta chain was documented in a study of regulatory T cells in long-lasting Graves disease. In this sample, this clonotype turned up many times. Its matching antigen is unknown. Time point indicated: newly diagnosed GD, antithyroid drugs for less than 3 months. Preparation of the TCR library used RNA extracted from PBMCs. Through Arm-PCR of CDR3 regions and iRepertoire HTBI primers, TCR beta libraries were built. TCRdb reprocessed the multiplex PCR reads with MiXCR, giving one entry per CDR3 protein. The table shows a few hundred thousand distinct CDR3 sequences, with less than 20% occurring only once. Study-wide results and caveats: TRBV28, TRBJ1-2 and TRBJ2-5 emerged as the favored segments in persistent disease.

CDR1 and CDR2 from the germline V gene are DFQATT and SNEGSKA (reference sequence). This CDR3 is 16 amino acids long. The V and J ends lost 0 bases and 3 bases respectively, with 18 bases between them. This same sample was also taken into another study, of T cells in Graves' hyperthyroidism and ophthalmopathy. That source reports: Patients aged 18 to 65 had newly diagnosed hyperthyroidism that had lasted under 2 months.

The sample here was peripheral blood mononuclear cells (PBMCs), taken at new diagnosis, from a patient treated with antithyroid drugs. The genes are TRBV20-1 and TRBJ2-7, with TRBD1 as a possible D gene (6 bases). This TCR was recovered from a young woman with Graves disease. This CDR3 is CSARDLGLGGDYEQYF. The CDR3 coding sequence is TGCAGTGCTAGAGATCTCGGCTTAGGGGGAGACTACGAGCAGTACTTC.